One sample yielded the 22 T cell receptor beta chains listed below, sequenced in a study of T-cell reconstitution after alpha-beta-depleted transplantation in children. During its preparation, the TCRbeta library received unique molecular identifiers. Each CDR3 protein gets one entry after TCRdb re-called the PCR reads with MiXCR. The sample records over 550,000 distinct CDR3 sequences, 8% to 11% being singletons. Sequencing used PBMCs from the stem cell graft donor, obtained from the stem cell graft. These receptors all come from a human donor who donated a stem cell graft to a child with acute myeloid leukemia.

This clonotype was found a few times. The chain recombines TRBV20-1 with TRBJ2-6; D remains unclear. V was trimmed by 0 bases and J by 3 bases, leaving 9 bases between them. The V gene's germline CDR1 is DFQATT and CDR2 SNEGSKA (reference sequence). This CDR3 region has 15 residues. The CDR3 sequence is CSARDRVGGANVLTF. Written as DNA, the CDR3 is TGCAGTGCTAGAGATAGGGTTGGTGGGGCCAACGTCCTGACTTTC.

The chain is built from TRBV6-4 and TRBJ2-7; no firm D call. CDR3 length: 13 amino acids. The V end lost 2 bases, the J end lost 6 bases, and 11 bases lay between the germline ends. Germline assignment: CDR1 MRHNA and CDR2 SNTAGT. CDR3 residues: CASSDGFGSEQYF. The CDR3 region has the DNA TGTGCCAGCAGTGACGGTTTTGGTAGCGAGCAGTACTTC.

The V call is TRBV20-1, the J call TRBJ2-5, with 9 bases fitting TRBD1. The CDR3 is made up of 12 amino acids. Germline V lookup: CDR1 DFQATT, CDR2 SNEGSKA (reference sequence). With V trimmed by 4 bases and J by 4 bases, 1 base remained unmatched. The CDR3: CSATTGGETQYF. In DNA, the CDR3 is TGCAGTGCTACGACAGGGGGAGAGACCCAGTACTTC.

For the CDR3, the DNA is TGTGCCAGCAGCATTATAACCGGGGAGCTGTTTTTT. Encoded protein: CASSIITGELFF. This chain links TRBV27 with TRBJ2-2; D is unresolved. Trimming took 6 bases from V and 5 from J, leaving 7 bases between them. In germline, CDR1 is MNHEY, CDR2 SMNVEV (reference sequence). There are 12 residues in the CDR3.

This clonotype was counted only a few times. The chain is built from TRBV29-1 and TRBJ1-1; 8 bases are a match to TRBD1. Looked up from germline, CDR1 is SQVTM and CDR2 is ANQGSEA. With 7 bases clipped from V and 7 bases from J, the junction kept 2 bases outside the gene matches. The CDR3 has 10 residues. DNA of the CDR3: TGCAGCGGTGGACAGGGTGAAGCTTTCTTT. Translating gives CSGGQGEAFF. Full variable domain (missing parts from reference TRBV29-1 and TRBJ1-1): SAVISQKPSRDICQRGTSLTIQCQVDSQVTMMFWYRQQPGQSLTLIATANQGSEATYESGFVIDKFPISRPNLTFSTLTVSNMSPEDSSIYLCSGGQGEAFFGQGTRLTVV.

The chain joins TRBV3-1 to TRBJ1-2; the match to TRBD1 covers 8 bases. The CDR3 is 15 residues long. In germline, CDR1 is LGHDT, CDR2 YNNKEL (reference sequence). J gave up 2 bases and V 4 bases, and 6 bases lay outside the gene matches. The CDR3 DNA sequence: TGTGCCAGCAGCCGAGGGACAGGCTACAACTATGGCTACACCTTC. The encoded protein is CASSRGTGYNYGYTF.

The CDR3 DNA reads as TGTGCCAGCAGGTTGATGATTGGCCAAGAGACCCAGTACTTC. Translated: CASRLMIGQETQYF. The rearrangement links TRBV6-1 to TRBJ2-5; no definite D call. This CDR3 has 14 residues. Between the trimmed V and J ends, which lost 6 bases and 1 base, there was a span of 12 bases. Looked up from germline, CDR1 is MNHNS and CDR2 is SASEGT.

CDR3 sequence: CASSPGILDNEQFF. DNA of the CDR3: TGCGCCAGCAGCCCCGGGATTTTGGACAATGAGCAGTTCTTC. V usage is TRBV4-3 and J usage is TRBJ2-1, with TRBD2 as a possible D gene (5 bases). Deletions cut 4 bases from V and 5 bases from J, with 12 bases between. Looked up from germline, CDR1 is LGHNA and CDR2 is YSLEER. CDR3 length: 14 residues.

There are many counts of this clonotype. CDR3 DNA sequence: TGTGCCAGCAGTTTGTGGGGGGCCGAGCAGTACTTC. Translation gives CASSLWGAEQYF. This chain uses TRBV12-3 or TRBV12-4 with TRBJ2-7, with D perhaps being TRBD1 or TRBD2 (6 bases each). V shed 3 bases and J shed 6 bases, with 9 bases lying between them. This CDR3 has 12 residues.

The genes are TRBV5-5 and TRBJ2-1; no clear D. Germline V gives CDR1 SGHKS, CDR2 YYEKEE (reference sequence). Trimming stripped 7 bases from V and 8 bases from J, with 1 base between. CDR3 length: 8 amino acids. The CDR3, as DNA: TGTGCCAGCGATGAGCAGTTCTTC. This codes for CASDEQFF.

This clonotype has a count of ten or more. The J gene is TRBJ1-6, the V gene TRBV12-3 or TRBV12-4; perhaps TRBD1 as D (6 bases). This CDR3 comprises 14 residues. V was trimmed by 1 base and J by 10 bases, leaving 11 bases between them. The CDR3, as DNA: TGTGCCAGCAGTTTAGGGGGGGCAGGGTCACCCCTCCACTTT. Amino acid sequence: CASSLGGAGSPLHF.

This clonotype was seen ten or more times. The V gene is TRBV6-5, the J gene TRBJ2-3; weak D call: TRBD2 (5 bases). The CDR3 consists of 15 residues. Germline CDR1 and CDR2: MNHEY and SVGAGI. V lost 0 bases, J lost 2 bases, and 9 bases lay in between. This CDR3 reads CASSYSRVPTDTQYF. CDR3 coding DNA: TGTGCCAGCAGTTACTCGCGGGTACCCACAGATACGCAGTATTTT.

The chain is built from TRBV6-5 and TRBJ2-7, with D tentatively TRBD2 (6 bases). Trimming cost V 6 bases and J 6 bases, with 27 bases left between them. Germline loops: CDR1 MNHEY, CDR2 SVGAGI. This CDR3 is built from 17 residues. The CDR3 spells CASSPDRDSLLRGEQYF. CDR3 sequence (DNA): TGTGCCAGCAGCCCCGACCGGGACTCCTTACTTCGAGGCGAGCAGTACTTC.

This clonotype has a handful of counts. The chain uses TRBV12-3 or TRBV12-4 and TRBJ2-6, with TRBD1 matching 9 bases. Trimming at V came to 6 bases and at J to 0 bases, leaving 9 bases not matched to a gene. This CDR3 region has 18 residues. The CDR3 bases are TGTGCCAGCAGCCCAAATACAGGGGGCCTCTCTGGGGCCAACGTCCTGACTTTC. Translated: CASSPNTGGLSGANVLTF.

Many counts were recorded for this clonotype. V gene TRBV3-1 combines with J gene TRBJ2-1, with unresolved D. Germline V gives CDR1 LGHDT, CDR2 YNNKEL (reference sequence). Trimming shortened V by 8 bases and J by 5 bases, and 13 bases separated the two germline ends. CDR3 size: 13 residues. The CDR3 loop reads CASRKGINNEQFF. The DNA for the CDR3 is TGTGCCAGCCGCAAAGGGATAAACAATGAGCAGTTCTTC.

The chain joins TRBV4-3 to TRBJ2-1; D not certain. This CDR3 contains 13 residues. V was cut by 0 bases and J by 8 bases, with 8 bases left in between. CDR1 and CDR2 (germline): LGHNA, YSLEER. CDR3 nucleotides: TGCGCCAGCAGCCAAGATTACGGAGATGAGCAGTTCTTC. This encodes CASSQDYGDEQFF.

A single count supports this clonotype. The chain uses TRBV29-1 and TRBJ2-7; 9 bases line up with TRBD1. Trimming cost V 7 bases and J 4 bases; bases outside gene matches: 8. The germline V gene has CDR1 SQVTM and CDR2 ANQGSEA. The CDR3 covers 13 residues. DNA of the CDR3: TGCAGCGGGAAGACAGGGGGGAGTTACGAGCAGTACTTC. The encoded protein is CSGKTGGSYEQYF.

This chain's CDR3 is CASSARDRGLGGLQTQYF. CDR3 DNA: TGTGCCAGCAGCGCCCGGGACAGGGGCTTGGGTGGTTTGCAGACCCAGTACTTC. The rearrangement links TRBV11-2 to TRBJ2-5, with 10 bases matching TRBD1. J gave up 6 bases and V 5 bases, and 18 bases lay outside the gene matches. CDR3 length: 18 residues. Germline V gives CDR1 SGHAT, CDR2 FQNNGV.

As DNA, the CDR3 is TGTGCCACCAGCAGAGATGAGGGATTAGATACGCAGTATTTT. This gives the protein CATSRDEGLDTQYF. The chain joins TRBV15 to TRBJ2-3; TRBD2 is a possible D gene (5 bases). V shed 0 bases and J shed 5 bases, with 9 bases lying between them. Germline V gives CDR1 LNHNV, CDR2 YYDKDF (reference sequence). The CDR3 runs 14 residues.

The V and J genes are TRBV15 and TRBJ2-5; tentative D call: TRBD1 (6 bases). This CDR3 has 15 amino acids. With 5 bases removed from V and 2 bases from J, the gap between germline ends came to 15 bases. Germline CDR1 reads LNHNV; CDR2 reads YYDKDF (reference sequence). CDR3 nucleotides: TGTGCCACCAGCGCCCTACTAGGGGGACAAGAGACCCAGTACTTC. Protein product: CATSALLGGQETQYF.

This clonotype has ten or more counts. The rearrangement links TRBV7-2 to TRBJ1-5; D ambiguous. V was trimmed by 2 bases and J by 0 bases, leaving 5 bases between them. Per the germline V gene, CDR1 is SGHTA and CDR2 is FQGNSA. The CDR3 has 14 residues. The CDR3 protein is CASSLLVSNQPQHF. The CDR3 bases are TGTGCCAGCAGCTTATTGGTTAGCAATCAGCCCCAGCATTTT.

The chain is built from TRBV11-2 and TRBJ2-7, with 8 bases identical to TRBD2. The CDR3 spans 18 residues. Germline V gene lookup returns CDR1 SGHAT and CDR2 FQNNGV. Losses at the gene ends were 5 bases for V and 4 bases for J; bases not matched to a gene: 19. Here the CDR3 reads CASSGPGLVTQGLYEQYF. In nucleotides, the CDR3 is TGTGCCAGCAGCGGCCCGGGACTAGTGACCCAGGGGTTATACGAGCAGTACTTC.